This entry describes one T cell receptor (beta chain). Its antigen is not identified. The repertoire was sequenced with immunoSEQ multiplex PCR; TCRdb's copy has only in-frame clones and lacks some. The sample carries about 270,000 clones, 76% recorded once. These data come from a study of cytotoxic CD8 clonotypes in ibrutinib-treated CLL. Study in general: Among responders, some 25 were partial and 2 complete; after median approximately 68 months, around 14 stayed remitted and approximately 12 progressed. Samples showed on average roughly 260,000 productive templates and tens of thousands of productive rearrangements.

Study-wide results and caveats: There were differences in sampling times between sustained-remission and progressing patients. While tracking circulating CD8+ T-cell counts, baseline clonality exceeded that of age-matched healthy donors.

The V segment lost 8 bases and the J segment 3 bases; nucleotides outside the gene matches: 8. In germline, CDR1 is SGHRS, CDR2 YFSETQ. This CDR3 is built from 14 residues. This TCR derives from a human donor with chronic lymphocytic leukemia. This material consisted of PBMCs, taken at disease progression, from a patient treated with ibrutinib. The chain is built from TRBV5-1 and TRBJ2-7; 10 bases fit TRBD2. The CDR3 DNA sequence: TGCGCCAGTACCTTAGCGGGAGGAGGCTACGAGCAGTACTTC. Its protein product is CASTLAGGGYEQYF.